Shown below are 11 T cell receptor beta chains from a single sample sequenced in a study of T cell changes during pregnancy in multiple sclerosis (dated by TCRdb to 2018 to 2020). To prepare the library, the immunoSEQ multiplex PCR assay was applied. Here the immuneACCESS table is served through TCRdb, limited to in-frame sequences with V and J called. Missing clones are a known gap in these copies; in checked studies unresolved V genes cover under half, and the rest lacks a known reason. The sample table holds tens of thousands of clones, of which around 90% were seen once. About 0.85% of the sample belongs to the ten largest clones. This specimen consisted of peripheral blood, obtained before pregnancy. The receptor source for this set is a female donor with multiple sclerosis, enrolled in a pregnancy study.

The J gene is TRBJ1-2, the V gene TRBV19; no definite D call. Germline CDR1 and CDR2: LNHDA and SQIVND (reference sequence). Deletions cut 9 bases from V and 10 bases from J, with 18 bases between. The CDR3 runs to 12 residues. The CDR3 is CASKRKSVDYTF. CDR3 coding DNA: TGTGCCAGCAAGAGGAAGAGCGTTGACTACACCTTC.

This chain links TRBV6-4 with TRBJ2-2; D might be TRBD2 (5 bases). Germline V gives CDR1 MRHNA, CDR2 SNTAGT. This CDR3 has 15 amino acids. Trimming left V 3 bases short and J 4 bases short, with 12 bases between. The CDR3 sequence: CASSERGQGTGELFF. The CDR3 DNA reads TGTGCCAGCAGTGAAAGAGGGCAAGGCACCGGGGAGCTGTTTTTT.

CDR3 nucleotides: TGTGCCAGCAGCTTACCACCCCCTAGCGGGGGGGCCACCGGGGAGCTGTTTTTT. Its protein is CASSLPPPSGGATGELFF. This rearrangement joins TRBV7-2 to TRBJ2-2; 12 bases align to TRBD2. The CDR3 totals 18 residues. Germline CDR1 is SGHTA and CDR2 is FQGNSA. The V gene end was trimmed by 2 bases and the J gene end by 4 bases; junction bases not matched to a gene: 8.

The rearrangement joins TRBV11-2 to TRBJ1-5, with TRBD1 matching 7 bases. CDR3 length: 15 residues. Germline assignment: CDR1 SGHAT and CDR2 FQNNGV. J lost 7 bases, V lost 5 bases, and 11 bases had no gene match. The CDR3 loop is CASSLGDSRVQPQHF. The CDR3 DNA sequence: TGTGCCAGCAGCCTAGGGGACAGTAGAGTCCAGCCCCAGCATTTT.

This clone was seen a single time. This chain joins TRBV12-5 and TRBJ2-3; maybe TRBD1 (6 bases). Germline V gene data show CDR1 as LGHNT and CDR2 as FRNRAP. Trimming pared 8 bases from V and 0 bases from J, leaving 9 bases between. This CDR3 contains 13 residues. The CDR3 is CASRQASTDTQYF. The CDR3 region has the DNA TGTGCTAGTAGACAGGCCAGCACAGATACGCAGTATTTT.

The V gene is TRBV18, the J gene TRBJ2-7; tentatively, D is TRBD1 (5 bases). The V end lost 3 bases, the J end lost 4 bases, and 13 bases lay between the germline ends. This CDR3 is 14 amino acids long. The germline CDR1 and CDR2 sequences are KGHSH and LQKENI. Here the CDR3 reads CASSPPGPPYEQYF. The CDR3 region has the DNA TGTGCCAGCTCACCCCCAGGGCCCCCTTACGAGCAGTACTTC.

In this sample, this clone turned up a few times. This chain joins TRBV9 and TRBJ1-1; maybe TRBD1 (6 bases). Germline CDR1 and CDR2: SGDLS and YYNGEE. This CDR3 is built from 14 residues. Between the trimmed V and J ends, which lost 2 bases and 4 bases, there was a span of 12 bases. The CDR3 is CASSVRLGGTEAFF. The DNA for the CDR3 is TGTGCCAGCAGCGTGCGCCTAGGGGGCACTGAAGCTTTCTTT.

The chain couples TRBV11-2 to TRBJ2-2; a possible D gene is TRBD2 (7 bases). The V end was cut by 3 bases, the J end by 6 bases, with 14 bases between. The CDR3 contains 15 residues. Per the germline V gene, CDR1 is SGHAT and CDR2 is FQNNGV. The CDR3 is CASSFTQGGAGELFF. In nucleotides, the CDR3 is TGTGCCAGCAGCTTCACACAAGGGGGGGCCGGGGAGCTGTTTTTT. The full variable domain, completed using reference TRBV11-2 and TRBJ2-2, is EAGVAQSPRYKIIEKRQSVAFWCNPISGHATLYWYQQILGQGPKLLIQFQNNGVVDDSQLPKDRFSAERLKGVDSTLKIQPAKLEDSAVYLCASSFTQGGAGELFFGEGSRLTVL.

The genes are TRBV6-5 and TRBJ2-1; TRBD1 agrees at 11 bases. V shed 6 bases and J 7 bases; nucleotides not matched to a gene: 8. CDR3 length: 15 amino acids. The V gene's germline CDR1 is MNHEY and CDR2 SVGAGI. CDR3 residues: CASSHPGQGVNEQFF. The CDR3 DNA follows: TGTGCCAGCAGCCATCCGGGACAGGGGGTAAATGAGCAGTTCTTC.

The chain employs TRBV12-5 and TRBJ2-5, with 8 nucleotides matching TRBD1. Germline-derived CDR1 and CDR2 are LGHNT and FRNRAP. This CDR3 contains 15 residues. Trimming cost V 5 bases and J 1 base; bases outside gene matches: 6. CDR3 in DNA: TGTGCTAGTGGTATCGTAGGACAGGGCCAAGAGACCCAGTACTTC. It yields the protein CASGIVGQGQETQYF. The whole variable domain, remainder taken from reference TRBV12-5 and TRBJ2-5, is DARVTQTPRHKVTEMGQEVTMRCQPILGHNTVFWYRQTMMQGLELLAYFRNRAPLDDSGMPKDRFSAEMPDATLATLKIQPSEPRDSAVYFCASGIVGQGQETQYFGPGTRLLVL.

The rearrangement uses TRBV19 and TRBJ1-2, with TRBD1 identical over 8 bases. The V gene's germline CDR1 is LNHDA and CDR2 SQIVND (reference sequence). CDR3 length equals 17 residues. V dropped 4 bases and J dropped 4; count of bases not matched to a gene: 14. This chain's CDR3 is CASSSTGGFLVSYGYTF. CDR3 nucleotides: TGTGCCAGTAGTAGTACAGGGGGATTTTTGGTTTCCTATGGCTACACCTTC.